This TCR beta chain is from a study of regulatory T cells in long-lasting Graves disease. Notes on the study in general: New patients shared approximately 970 public clonotypes, and persistent patients shared more, with over 2,500.

Points on this clonotype: Its specificity is not known.

Time point of the sample: persistent/refractory GD, antithyroid drugs over 5 years with positive TRAb. Researchers made the TCR library from RNA that was extracted from PBMCs. Per American Thyroid Association guidelines, Graves' disease was diagnosed. The CDR3 spans 16 residues. CDR1 is MNHEY and CDR2 is SVGEGT in the germline V gene. V was shortened by 8 bases and J by 4 bases, with 24 bases between the two germline ends. The TCR beta library used iRepertoire HTBI primers with Arm-PCR amplification of CDR3. Each CDR3 protein gets one entry after TCRdb re-called the multiplex PCR reads with MiXCR. The data contain 350,000 to 450,000 distinct CDR3 sequences, around 21% of them singletons.

This TCR derives from a female donor with Graves disease. The sample here was peripheral blood mononuclear cells (PBMCs), taken when the disease was refractory, from a patient treated with antithyroid drugs. The chain is built from TRBV6-2 or TRBV6-3 and TRBJ2-7; D possibly matches TRBD1 or TRBD2 (6 bases each). The CDR3 DNA is TGTGCCAGCTCACCACCAACAGGGCGGGATTCGTACGAGCAGTACTTC. This encodes CASSPPTGRDSYEQYF.